This entry lists 11 T cell receptor beta chains sequenced from one sample in a study of T cells in Graves' hyperthyroidism and ophthalmopathy. Template material for amplifying TCR beta CDR3 regions consisted of RNA transcripts. The HTBI primer set served for first-round RT-PCR of the TCR CDR3. One entry per CDR3 protein results from TCRdb running MiXCR on the multiplex PCR reads. The sample carries approximately 370,000 distinct CDR3 sequences, under 15% recorded once. Sequencing was performed on blood. The receptor source for this set is a woman aged 25-40 years with Graves' hyperthyroidism.

This chain uses TRBV5-1 with TRBJ1-1; D possibly corresponds to TRBD1 (5 bases). Germline lookup yields CDR1 SGHRS and CDR2 YFSETQ. This CDR3 is built from 14 residues. Trimming removed 4 bases from V and 4 bases from J, with 14 bases in between. The CDR3 bases are TGCGCCAGCAGCCCCGGGACCGGGAGCACTGAAGCTTTCTTT. Amino acids: CASSPGTGSTEAFF.

The rearrangement joins TRBV6-1 to TRBJ2-3; 9 nucleotides match TRBD2. V lost 2 bases, J lost 4 bases, and 7 bases stayed unmatched. CDR3 length equals 16 residues. Germline CDR1 reads MNHNS; CDR2 reads SASEGT. CDR3 DNA sequence: TGTGCCAGCAGTGAATTCCCTAGCGGGATTGCAGATACGCAGTATTTT. This gives the protein CASSEFPSGIADTQYF.

This clonotype has a count of ten or more. This chain connects TRBV28 to TRBJ2-7, with 7 bases aligning to TRBD1. The CDR3 totals 17 residues. From germline, CDR1 is MDHEN and CDR2 SYDVKM. V was clipped by 5 bases and J by 4 bases; unmatched bases: 17. This chain's CDR3 is CASSVGTAKLTNYEQYF. CDR3 bases: TGTGCCAGCAGTGTCGGGACAGCGAAACTCACAAATTACGAGCAGTACTTC. Combining the CDR3 with reference TRBV28 and TRBJ2-7 gives the whole variable domain DVKVTQSSRYLVKRTGEKVFLECVQDMDHENMFWYRQDPGLGLRLIYFSYDVKMKEKGDIPEGYSVSREKKERFSLILESASTNQTSMYLCASSVGTAKLTNYEQYFGPGTRLTVT.

This clonotype has at least ten counts. The V and J genes are TRBV20-1 and TRBJ1-1; a possible D gene is TRBD1 (6 bases). CDR3 length equals 14 residues. The germline V and J ends were trimmed by 3 bases and 1 base, with 12 bases remaining between them. The germline V gene has CDR1 DFQATT and CDR2 SNEGSKA (reference sequence). CDR3 loop: CSARGHGWNTEAFF. The DNA of the CDR3 is TGCAGTGCTAGGGGACACGGTTGGAACACTGAAGCTTTCTTT.

This clonotype was seen ten or more times. The chain uses TRBV5-1 and TRBJ2-2, with 10 bases aligning to TRBD1. The CDR3 extends over 15 amino acids. Per the germline V gene, CDR1 is SGHRS and CDR2 is YFSETQ. Germline trimming cut 4 bases from V and 5 bases from J; bases unmatched to any gene: 5. The CDR3 nucleotides are TGCGCCAGCAGCCTAGAGGACAGGGGGACCGGGGAGCTGTTTTTT. Translation: CASSLEDRGTGELFF.

This clonotype was observed at least ten times. The V gene is TRBV7-2, the J gene TRBJ2-5; a possible D gene is TRBD2 (5 bases). CDR1 is SGHTA, CDR2 FQGNSA, per germline. Trimming removed 0 bases at V and 5 bases at J, with 10 bases between. This CDR3 has 14 residues. CDR3 protein: CASSLALARETQYF. Here the CDR3 DNA reads TGTGCCAGCAGCTTAGCTCTAGCTAGGGAGACCCAGTACTTC.

This clonotype was seen a handful of times. The CDR3 protein is CASTWAGNTEAFF. CDR3 nucleotides: TGTGCCAGCACCTGGGCAGGGAACACTGAAGCTTTCTTT. The rearrangement links TRBV6-1 to TRBJ1-1; no definite D call. CDR3 length equals 13 residues. Germline V gene data show CDR1 as MNHNS and CDR2 as SASEGT. V gave up 7 bases and J gave up 1 base, with 10 bases separating them.

This clonotype was observed many times. The rearrangement joins TRBV2 to TRBJ2-5; D possibly corresponds to TRBD2 (5 bases). V was cut by 3 bases and J by 5 bases, with 10 bases left in between. The germline V gene encodes CDR1 SNHLY and CDR2 FYNNEI. This CDR3 spans 13 amino acids. The CDR3 here is CASSERVGETQYF. The CDR3 DNA reads as TGTGCCAGCAGTGAGAGGGTTGGTGAGACCCAGTACTTC.

This clonotype was seen ten or more times. The chain couples TRBV3-1 to TRBJ2-5, with D uncertain. CDR1 and CDR2 from the germline V gene are LGHDT and YNNKEL (reference sequence). Trimming removed 0 bases at V and 10 bases at J, with 12 bases between. The CDR3 is made up of 13 amino acids. Written as DNA, the CDR3 is TGTGCCAGCAGCCAAGATGGGAATAGTGTCCAGTACTTC. Translating it yields CASSQDGNSVQYF.

This clonotype was seen repeatedly, ten times or more. V is TRBV12-3 or TRBV12-4 and J is TRBJ1-3, with 7 bases matching TRBD1. V was clipped by 5 bases and J by 4 bases; unmatched bases: 8. This CDR3 is built from 15 residues. CDR3 region: CASSRITGAGNTIYF. CDR3 DNA: TGTGCCAGCAGTCGTATAACAGGGGCCGGAAACACCATATATTTT.

On this clonotype itself: A read error may account for a junction end that differs from germline. The chain couples TRBV6-2 or TRBV6-3 to TRBJ2-1; D is unresolved. In germline, CDR1 is MNHEY, CDR2 SVGEGT. This CDR3 has 13 amino acids. The CDR3 is CASSYFSSSLQFF. CDR3 in DNA: TGTGCCAGCAGCTACTTTTCGAGTAGCTTGCAGTTCTTC.